Below are 31 T cell receptor beta chains sequenced from a single sample in a study of cytomegalovirus exposure and HLA in healthy donors. With 60 Vbeta and 13 Jbeta primers, the PCR was carried out. Using immunoSEQ multiplex PCR, the repertoire was profiled, and TCRdb retains in-frame clones only, with some absent. The sample shows over 250,000 clones, 75% to 90% of them seen only once. The sequenced material came from PBMCs. The receptors shown here come from a middle-aged man in good health and CMV-seropositive.

The chain recombines TRBV10-3 with TRBJ2-1, with TRBD2 matching over 12 bases. Germline V gene data show CDR1 as ENHRY and CDR2 as SYGVKD. V shed 4 bases and J 6 bases; nucleotides not matched to a gene: 10. The CDR3 runs to 17 residues. The CDR3 nucleotides read TGTGCCATCAGTGCGGGCCTAGCGGGAGGGGGGGTCAATGAGCAGTTCTTC. The encoded protein is CAISAGLAGGGVNEQFF.

V is TRBV18 and J is TRBJ1-2, with D possibly matching TRBD1 (5 bases). Per germline, CDR1 KGHSH and CDR2 LQKENI. V was cut by 0 bases and J by 8 bases, with 19 bases left in between. The CDR3 totals 16 residues. The CDR3 bases are TGTGCCAGCTCACCACCTCGCGGGGAAGGGGACTCCGGCTACACCTTC. This encodes CASSPPRGEGDSGYTF.

This rearrangement joins TRBV7-2 to TRBJ2-3; 11 positions match TRBD2. V dropped 6 bases and J dropped 1; count of bases not matched to a gene: 6. From germline, CDR1 is SGHTA and CDR2 FQGNSA. This CDR3 comprises 16 residues. This CDR3 is CASSHRGLAGTDTQYF. The CDR3 DNA is TGTGCCAGCAGTCATCGGGGACTAGCGGGCACAGATACGCAGTATTTT.

This chain connects TRBV1 to TRBJ2-3; the DNA was not used to check the table's D call, TRBD2. TRBV1 is labeled a pseudogene. The CDR3 loop spans 16 amino acids. CDR3 sequence reads: CTSSQDPSSHTDTQYF. CDR3 sequence (DNA): TGCACCAGCAGCCAAGACCCTAGCAGCCACACAGATACGCAGTATTTT.

The J gene is TRBJ2-3, the V gene TRBV28, with TRBD2 matching over 10 bases. V lost 2 bases and J lost 4; bases outside the gene matches: 6. There are 16 residues in the CDR3. The germline CDR1 and CDR2 sequences are MDHEN and SYDVKM. This chain's CDR3 is CASSLSLAGVPDTQYF. Here the CDR3 DNA reads TGTGCCAGCAGTTTAAGCCTAGCGGGAGTCCCAGATACGCAGTATTTT.

The rearrangement links TRBV28 to TRBJ2-7; TRBD1 matches at 7 bases. The CDR3 totals 14 residues. Germline V gene sequence: CDR1 MDHEN, CDR2 SYDVKM. V lost 2 bases, J lost 1 base, and 2 bases stayed unmatched. CDR3 in amino acids: CASSLDRASYEQYF. CDR3 coding DNA: TGTGCCAGCAGTTTAGACAGGGCTTCCTACGAGCAGTACTTC.

The chain couples TRBV19 to TRBJ1-2, with 7 bases aligning to TRBD1. The germline V gene has CDR1 LNHDA and CDR2 SQIVND (reference sequence). CDR3 length equals 18 residues. J gave up 0 bases and V 2 bases, and 12 bases lay outside the gene matches. CDR3 sequence: CASSIIRRTGLANYGYTF. DNA for the CDR3: TGTGCCAGTAGTATAATAAGACGGACAGGCCTAGCTAACTATGGCTACACCTTC.

V and J are TRBV29-1 and TRBJ2-5; TRBD1 is a possible D gene (5 bases). The J call may not be correct, given that the DNA end is closer to TRBJ2-7. Germline CDR1 SQVTM, CDR2 ANQGSEA. The CDR3 sequence is 12 residues long. The CDR3 loop is CSVGVRESEQYF. The CDR3 nucleotides read TGCAGCGTTGGGGTCAGGGAAAGCGAGCAGTACTTC.

This chain links TRBV28 with TRBJ1-2; 7 bases map to TRBD1. CDR3 size: 13 residues. CDR1 is MDHEN, CDR2 SYDVKM, per germline. V was clipped by 8 bases and J by 8 bases; unmatched bases: 11. The CDR3 DNA reads TGTGCCAGCGTCCCCCGACAGGGTGTCGGCTACACCTTC. Amino acids: CASVPRQGVGYTF.

The rearrangement uses TRBV9 and TRBJ2-2; weak D call: TRBD1 (6 bases). The CDR3 consists of 18 residues. Trimming took 3 bases from V and 1 from J, leaving 19 bases between them. Germline V gene sequence: CDR1 SGDLS, CDR2 YYNGEE. The CDR3: CASSAQAGAELNTGELFF. The CDR3 coding sequence is TGTGCCAGCAGCGCCCAAGCAGGGGCCGAGTTGAACACCGGGGAGCTGTTTTTT.

This clone was observed a few times. This chain connects TRBV29-1 to TRBJ1-1; D unclear. This CDR3 comprises 17 residues. V was pared by 6 bases and J by 0 bases, with 23 bases between. Germline CDR1 reads SQVTM; CDR2 reads ANQGSEA. The DNA for the CDR3 is TGCAGCGTGCTCACAAGTGGAGAACGGCATATGAACACTGAAGCTTTCTTT. Amino acids: CSVLTSGERHMNTEAFF. Variable domain in full (rest from reference TRBV29-1 and TRBJ1-1): SAVISQKPSRDICQRGTSLTIQCQVDSQVTMMFWYRQQPGQSLTLIATANQGSEATYESGFVIDKFPISRPNLTFSTLTVSNMSPEDSSIYLCSVLTSGERHMNTEAFFGQGTRLTVV.

For this clone: The junction departs from the called germline gene at one end, perhaps through a read error. Written as DNA, the CDR3 is TGTGCCAGCAGCTTTCGACTAGCGGAAGATACGCAGTGTTTT. It encodes CASSFRLAEDTQCF. The gene calls are TRBV7-2 and TRBJ2-3; 9 nucleotides agree with TRBD2. CDR3 length: 14 residues. Per the germline V gene, CDR1 is SGHTA and CDR2 is FQGNSA. Together with reference TRBV7-2 and TRBJ2-3, the CDR3 gives the full variable domain: GAGVSQSPSNKVTEKGKDVELRCDPISGHTALYWYRQSLGQGLEFLIYFQGNSAPDKSGLPSDRFSAERTGGSVSTLTIQRTQQEDSAVYLCASSFRLAEDTQCFGPGTRLTVL.

With respect to this clone: Compared with germline, one end of the junction differs, possibly owing to a read error. The chain employs TRBV7-9 and TRBJ2-5; 11 bases fit TRBD2. The CDR3 has 12 amino acids. Germline V gene data show CDR1 as SEHNR and CDR2 as FQNEAQ (reference sequence). CDR3 coding DNA: TGTTCCAGCAGCGGGACTAGCGGAGGGCAGTACTTC. This gives the protein CSSSGTSGGQYF.

The chain recombines TRBV11-3 with TRBJ2-1; D gene unclear. V was pared by 4 bases and J by 3 bases, with 13 bases between. CDR1 and CDR2 from the germline V gene are SGHNT and YENEEA. This CDR3 has 15 amino acids. CDR3 protein: CASSSQQAGYNEQFF. The CDR3 bases are TGTGCCAGCAGCTCACAGCAGGCAGGCTACAATGAGCAGTTCTTC.

The chain links TRBV19 to TRBJ2-7; 7 nucleotides line up with TRBD1. V lost 9 bases and J lost 3; bases outside the gene matches: 8. This CDR3 contains 13 residues. Germline-derived CDR1 and CDR2 are LNHDA and SQIVND (reference sequence). CDR3 coding DNA: TGTGCCAGCGGACCGGGACAGATCTACGAGCAGTACTTC. Its translation is CASGPGQIYEQYF.

The chain employs TRBV29-1 and TRBJ2-1; a possible D gene is TRBD1 (6 bases). Trimming removed 6 bases from V and 6 bases from J, with 18 bases in between. The germline V gene has CDR1 SQVTM and CDR2 ANQGSEA. The CDR3 consists of 14 residues. CDR3 in amino acids: CSVVQGLTFNEQFF. DNA of the CDR3: TGCAGCGTGGTACAGGGTCTGACCTTCAATGAGCAGTTCTTC.

This rearrangement joins TRBV5-4 to TRBJ1-2; tentative D call: TRBD1 (5 bases). CDR3 length equals 16 residues. V lost 5 bases and J lost 0, with 17 bases in between. The germline gives CDR1 SGHNT, CDR2 YYREEE (reference sequence). CDR3 bases: TGTGCCAGCAGTAAGGGGAGGGATCTAGCTAACTATGGCTACACCTTC. Protein sequence: CASSKGRDLANYGYTF.

The chain joins TRBV5-1 to TRBJ2-5; TRBD2 agrees at 10 bases. CDR3 length: 17 amino acids. Per germline, CDR1 SGHRS and CDR2 YFSETQ. J was trimmed by 2 bases and V by 4 bases; bases with no gene match: 11. CDR3 DNA: TGCGCCAGCAGCCTACGAGGGAGACTAGCGGGTCAAGAGACCCAGTACTTC. It encodes CASSLRGRLAGQETQYF.

Turning to this clone: Other DNA sequences in the same sample also yield this CDR3. This chain links TRBV28 with TRBJ1-2; 8 nucleotides match TRBD1. Germline CDR1 and CDR2: MDHEN and SYDVKM. This CDR3 has 14 residues. Germline trimming cut 5 bases from V and 4 bases from J; bases unmatched to any gene: 6. The CDR3 DNA reads as TGTGCCAGCAGTCCAGGGGGCGCAGGCTATGGCTACACCTTC. Its translation: CASSPGGAGYGYTF.

The chain couples TRBV28 to TRBJ1-5, with TRBD1 as a possible D gene (6 bases). Looked up from germline, CDR1 is MDHEN and CDR2 is SYDVKM. V lost 1 base to trimming and J lost 3 bases, with 13 bases between them. There are 16 residues in the CDR3. CDR3 in DNA: TGTGCCAGCAGTTTATTGGTGGGGGCCAACAATCAGCCCCAGCATTTT. Translation gives CASSLLVGANNQPQHF.

This rearrangement joins TRBV4-1 to TRBJ1-5, with D perhaps TRBD1 (5 bases). The V and J ends lost 1 base and 5 bases respectively, with 15 bases between them. Germline V gives CDR1 MGHRA, CDR2 YSYEKL. CDR3 length equals 16 residues. In DNA form, the CDR3 reads TGCGCCAGCAGCCAAGGGGGGGGGTTTATCGATCAGCCCCAGCATTTT. Translation gives CASSQGGGFIDQPQHF.

The DNA for the CDR3 is TGTGCCAGCAGTAAGGGGACAGTGAACACTGAAGCTTTCTTT. Its protein product is CASSKGTVNTEAFF. The chain recombines TRBV28 with TRBJ1-1, with 7 bases identical to TRBD1. Trimming cost V 5 bases and J 0 bases; bases outside gene matches: 3. The CDR3 spans 14 residues. The germline gives CDR1 MDHEN, CDR2 SYDVKM. Full variable domain (rest looked up from reference TRBV28 and TRBJ1-1): DVKVTQSSRYLVKRTGEKVFLECVQDMDHENMFWYRQDPGLGLRLIYFSYDVKMKEKGDIPEGYSVSREKKERFSLILESASTNQTSMYLCASSKGTVNTEAFFGQGTRLTVV.

The chain is built from TRBV23-1 and TRBJ1-5, with a possible D match to TRBD1 (6 bases). TRBV23-1 is marked as an open reading frame, function uncertain. CDR3 length equals 15 residues. Trimming shortened V by 3 bases and J by 1 base, and 10 bases separated the two germline ends. The CDR3 DNA follows: TGCGCCAGCAGTCATTCTACAGGGAGCAATCAGCCCCAGCATTTT. It specifies CASSHSTGSNQPQHF.

With respect to this clone: The junction differs from germline at one of its ends, possibly a read error. The chain recombines TRBV28 with TRBJ2-3, with a possible D match to TRBD1 (6 bases). Germline assignment: CDR1 MDHEN and CDR2 SYDVKM. CDR3 length equals 13 residues. CDR3 amino acids: CASRFQGTDTQYF. The CDR3 region has the DNA TGTGCCAGCCGTTTCCAGGGGACAGATACGCAGTATTTT.

This clone has more than one count but fewer than ten. The rearrangement joins TRBV19 to TRBJ1-5; D is possibly TRBD1 (5 bases). Trimming took 7 bases from V and 2 from J, leaving 9 bases between them. The V gene's germline CDR1 is LNHDA and CDR2 SQIVND (reference sequence). The CDR3 sequence is 13 residues long. CDR3 sequence reads: CASTGWGNQPQHF. DNA for the CDR3: TGTGCCAGTACAGGGTGGGGCAATCAGCCCCAGCATTTT.

V gene TRBV5-4 combines with J gene TRBJ1-1; no reliable D call. The CDR3 runs 14 residues. Germline V lookup: CDR1 SGHNT, CDR2 YYREEE (reference sequence). V was trimmed by 2 bases and J by 5 bases, leaving 13 bases between them. CDR3 sequence: CASSFGQTKTEAFF. CDR3 bases: TGTGCCAGCAGCTTTGGGCAGACGAAGACTGAAGCTTTCTTT.

V gene TRBV7-3 combines with J gene TRBJ2-2, with 7 bases lining up with TRBD2. The V gene end was trimmed by 5 bases and the J gene end by 5 bases; junction bases not matched to a gene: 8. CDR1 SGHTA and CDR2 FQGTGA come from the germline V gene. The CDR3 extends over 15 amino acids. The DNA of the CDR3 is TGTGCCAGCAGCCAAGGACTAGTTGAGACCGGGGAGCTGTTTTTT. It encodes CASSQGLVETGELFF.

This rearrangement joins TRBV7-2 to TRBJ2-7; TRBD1 might be the D (6 bases). The CDR3 sequence is 17 residues long. V lost 3 bases to trimming and J lost 1 base, with 19 bases between them. The V gene's germline CDR1 is SGHTA and CDR2 FQGNSA. DNA of the CDR3: TGTGCCAGCAGCTTTACTGACAGGACCAAGGCGTCCTACGAGCAGTACTTC. Translated: CASSFTDRTKASYEQYF. The complete variable domain, with remaining parts taken from reference TRBV7-2 and TRBJ2-7, reads GAGVSQSPSNKVTEKGKDVELRCDPISGHTALYWYRQSLGQGLEFLIYFQGNSAPDKSGLPSDRFSAERTGGSVSTLTIQRTQQEDSAVYLCASSFTDRTKASYEQYFGPGTRLTVT.

V and J are TRBV19 and TRBJ2-1, with 8 bases aligning to TRBD2. Germline V gene data show CDR1 as LNHDA and CDR2 as SQIVND (reference sequence). The CDR3 consists of 15 residues. Unmatched junction bases numbered 7, after V lost 3 bases and J lost 6 bases. In nucleotides, the CDR3 is TGTGCCAGTAGTATTCCGGGACTAGTGCCCAATGAGCAGTTCTTC. It yields the protein CASSIPGLVPNEQFF.

This clone showed up just a few times. V gene TRBV6-6 combines with J gene TRBJ2-7, with 8 nucleotides matching TRBD2. The V segment lost 4 bases and the J segment 4 bases; nucleotides outside the gene matches: 6. Germline V gives CDR1 MNHNY, CDR2 SVGAGI (reference sequence). The CDR3 extends over 14 amino acids. The DNA of the CDR3 is TGTGCCAGCAGTTGGGGACTAGACCTGTACGAGCAGTACTTC. This gives the protein CASSWGLDLYEQYF.

The gene calls are TRBV6-7 and TRBJ1-1, with TRBD1 identical over 8 bases. TRBV6-7 carries the ORF label, with uncertain function. This CDR3 spans 16 amino acids. With 0 bases clipped from V and 2 bases from J, the junction kept 5 bases outside the gene matches. The CDR3, as DNA: TGTGCCAGCAGTTACTCGACAGGGGAAAACAACACTGAAGCTTTCTTT. As protein: CASSYSTGENNTEAFF.